This paragraph covers one T cell receptor beta chain sequence. This specimen comes from a study of technical replicates of blood from a few donors. TCRdb keeps only in-frame clones here, not all; method: immunoSEQ multiplex PCR. The table shows over 75,000 clones, with about 97% occurring only once. Sequencing input: T cells isolated from PBMCs. The origin of this receptor is a human donor in good health.

This CDR3 reads CASSPLTENTEAFF. In DNA form, the CDR3 reads TGCGCCAGCAGCCCTCTAACAGAGAACACTGAAGCTTTCTTT. This chain joins TRBV4-1 and TRBJ1-1; D is uncertain. Trimming pared 4 bases from V and 1 base from J, leaving 10 bases between. There are 14 residues in the CDR3. Germline V gene data show CDR1 as MGHRA and CDR2 as YSYEKL.